This record concerns one TCR beta chain sequence. The sample originates from a study of preoperative IRX-2 immunotherapy in early breast cancer. Assay: immunoSEQ multiplex PCR; the TCRdb copy retains only in-frame clones and omits some. The table shows 20,000 to 30,000 clones, with 85% to 90% occurring only once. Treatment of the sample: preoperative locoregional IRX-2 cytokine immunotherapy. Samples came from a phase Ib trial of preoperative locoregional IRX-2 cytokine immunotherapy. V lost 2 bases, J lost 6 bases, and 16 bases lay in between. CDR3 length: 15 amino acids. Germline CDR1 and CDR2: SGHTA and FQGNSA.

The origin of this receptor is a human donor with breast cancer. This chain uses TRBV7-2 with TRBJ1-1, with D possibly being TRBD1 (5 bases). The sequencing used tumor tissue, collected after IRX-2 immunotherapy. Here the CDR3 reads CASSLRSGGSPEAFF. The CDR3 coding sequence is TGTGCCAGCAGCTTAAGGTCCGGGGGGTCGCCTGAAGCTTTCTTT.